The rows below give T cell receptor beta chains drawn from one sample of a study of T cell responses to AZD1222 COVID-19 vaccine. Sequencing was performed with immunoSEQ multiplex PCR; in TCRdb, only in-frame clones are kept and a portion is missing. The sample carries around 120,000 clones, 80% to 90% recorded once. Sample: peripheral blood, taken on day 0 of AZD1222 vaccination. Every receptor here comes from an adult in good health. The CDR3 runs from the conserved cysteine through the conserved F or W. D genes are given only for firm matches.

J | V | D | CDR3 | DNA
TRBJ1-5 | TRBV19 | . | CATQETYSVNQPQHF | TGTGCCACCCAGGAAACTTACAGCGTTAACCAGCCCCAGCATTTT
TRBJ1-1 | TRBV5-4 | TRBD1 | CASSDGQANTEAFF | TGTGCCAGCAGCGATGGACAGGCGAACACTGAAGCTTTCTTT
TRBJ2-7 | TRBV11-2 | . | CASSLNVYEQYF | TGTGCCAGCAGCTTAAATGTTTACGAGCAGTACTTC
TRBJ1-2 | TRBV28 | . | CASSLRTYGYTF | TGTGCCAGCAGTCTTAGGACTTATGGCTACACCTTC
TRBJ2-7 | TRBV9 | TRBD2 | CASSPGLAGPYEQYF | TGTGCCAGCAGCCCGGGACTAGCGGGACCCTACGAGCAGTACTTC
TRBJ1-2 | TRBV4-3 | . | CASSLQGMVDYGYTF | TGCGCCAGCAGCCTTCAGGGAATGGTTGACTATGGCTACACCTTC
TRBJ1-1 | TRBV23-1 | . | CASSQTKMNTEAFF | TGCGCCAGCAGTCAAACGAAAATGAACACTGAAGCTTTCTTT
TRBJ2-7 | TRBV5-1 | . | CASSQMDTAYEQYF | TGCGCCAGCAGCCAAATGGACACCGCCTACGAGCAGTACTTC
TRBJ1-5 | TRBV19 | TRBD1 | CASSRGTEPNQPQHF | TGTGCCAGTAGTAGAGGGACAGAACCTAATCAGCCCCAGCATTTT
TRBJ1-1 | TRBV7-9 | . | CASSLSGFYTEAFF | TGTGCCAGCAGCTTAAGCGGGTTCTACACTGAAGCTTTCTTT
TRBJ2-1 | TRBV19 | . | CASSRGHLGDEQFF | TGTGCCAGTAGTAGAGGACATCTTGGGGATGAGCAGTTCTTC
TRBJ1-5 | TRBV6-5 | . | CASSYSRQYQPQHF | TGTGCCAGCAGTTACTCGAGACAGTACCAGCCCCAGCATTTT
TRBJ1-5 | TRBV6-2/TRBV6-3 | TRBD1 | CASSTISTGVHGNQPQHF | TGTGCCAGCAGTACTATATCGACAGGGGTTCACGGCAATCAGCCCCAGCATTTT
TRBJ1-1 | TRBV6-5 | . | CASSLGTEAFF | TGTGCCAGCAGTTTGGGCACTGAAGCTTTCTTT
TRBJ1-1 | TRBV6-5 | . | CASSYRGGARAFF | TGTGCCAGCAGTTACCGTGGGGGTGCGCGAGCTTTCTTT